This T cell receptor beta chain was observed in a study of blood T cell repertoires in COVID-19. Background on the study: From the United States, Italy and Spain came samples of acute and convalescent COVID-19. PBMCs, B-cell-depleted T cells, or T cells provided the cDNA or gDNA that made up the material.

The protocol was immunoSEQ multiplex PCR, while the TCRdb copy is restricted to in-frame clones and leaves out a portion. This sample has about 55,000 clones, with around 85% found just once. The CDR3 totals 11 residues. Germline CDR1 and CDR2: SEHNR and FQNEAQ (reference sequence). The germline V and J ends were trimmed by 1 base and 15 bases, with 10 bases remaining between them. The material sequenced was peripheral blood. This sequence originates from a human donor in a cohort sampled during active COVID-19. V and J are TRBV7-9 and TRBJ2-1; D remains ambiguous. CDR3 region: CASSLDSPPFF. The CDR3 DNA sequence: TGTGCCAGCAGCTTAGACAGTCCCCCGTTCTTC. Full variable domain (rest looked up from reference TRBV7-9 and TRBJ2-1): DTGVSQNPRHKITKRGQNVTFRCDPISEHNRLYWYRQTLGQGPEFLTYFQNEAQLEKSRLLSDRFSAERPKGSFSTLEIQRTEQGDSAMYLCASSLDSPPFFGPGTRLTVL.